Presented here are 4 T cell receptor beta chains from one specimen sequenced in a study of identical twins. Using its own MiXCR run on the 5' RACE reads, TCRdb lists one record per CDR3 protein. This repertoire shows fewer than 650,000 distinct CDR3 sequences, about 7.1% found once; its top ten account for less than 2%. These data were also reused for a study on yellow fever vaccine responses in identical twins.

Sequenced material: PBMCs. Receptors were obtained from a woman younger than 35 in good health.

This clonotype was recorded a few times. This sequence joins TRBV5-1 and TRBJ2-5, with 8 bases lining up with TRBD1. Germline V gene data show CDR1 as SGHRS and CDR2 as YFSETQ. The CDR3 contains 14 residues. With 4 bases clipped from V and 2 bases from J, the junction kept 4 bases outside the gene matches. DNA for the CDR3: TGCGCCAGCAGCAAACGGACAGGGCAAGAGACCCAGTACTTC. It yields the protein CASSKRTGQETQYF. Full variable domain (missing parts from reference TRBV5-1 and TRBJ2-5): KAGVTQTPRYLIKTRGQQVTLSCSPISGHRSVSWYQQTPGQGLQFLFEYFSETQRNKGNFPGRFSGRQFSNSRSEMNVSTLELGDSALYLCASSKRTGQETQYFGPGTRLLVL.

At least ten counts were recorded for this clonotype. The chain is built from TRBV18 and TRBJ2-5; no definite D call. Germline V gene data show CDR1 as KGHSH and CDR2 as LQKENI. Trimming removed 8 bases from V and 2 bases from J, with 12 bases in between. The CDR3 loop spans 13 amino acids. The CDR3 DNA sequence: TGTGCCAGCCAAGAAGGGCCGCAAGAGACCCAGTACTTC. Translation gives CASQEGPQETQYF.

The sample holds a few counts of this clonotype. The chain carries TRBV10-3 and TRBJ2-3; D remains unclear. There are 12 residues in the CDR3. Trimming pared 8 bases from V and 1 base from J, leaving 7 bases between. Germline V gives CDR1 ENHRY, CDR2 SYGVKD. This CDR3 reads CAIAPRTDTQYF. CDR3 sequence (DNA): TGTGCCATCGCGCCCCGCACAGATACGCAGTATTTT.

The rearrangement joins TRBV2 to TRBJ2-2; no firm D call. CDR3 length equals 15 residues. V lost 3 bases and J lost 6, with 14 bases in between. Germline V CDR1 and CDR2: SNHLY, FYNNEI. The CDR3 region has the DNA TGTGCCAGCAGTGAGGACGGAAGCGCCGCCGGGGAGCTGTTTTTT. This gives the protein CASSEDGSAAGELFF.